This T cell receptor (beta chain) was profiled in a study of OX40 agonist ivuxolimab in advanced cancers. Study in general: It was ivuxolimab, an agonistic anti-OX40 (CD134) antibody, that patients were treated with. Every 2 weeks, patients got intravenous ivuxolimab at one of six dose levels (0.01-10 mg/kg). Study-wide results and limits: Clonal expansion by week 6 occurred in CD4+ and CD8+ blood T cells (at 0.1 to 3.0 mg/kg).

TCRdb's table, derived via immunoSEQ multiplex PCR, lists solely in-frame clones and lacks some. The sample holds tens of thousands of clones, around 92% seen once. CDR1 LGHNA and CDR2 YNFKEQ come from the germline V gene. The V gene lost 0 bases and the J gene lost 8 bases, with 25 bases spanning the gap. The CDR3 is 18 residues long. In regard to this clone: The antigen remains unidentified.

The sequence was obtained from an adult with an advanced solid tumor such as melanoma, head and neck, liver or kidney cancer. This rearrangement joins TRBV4-2 to TRBJ1-2, with a weak D call TRBD1 (6 bases). The sequences come from CD4+ or CD8+ T cells sorted from blood, collected in a trial of the OX40 agonist ivuxolimab. CDR3 protein: CASSQEFGQYGPPRGYTF. CDR3 bases: TGTGCCAGCAGCCAAGAGTTCGGACAGTACGGACCTCCCAGGGGCTACACCTTC.